Sequencing of this T cell receptor (beta chain) was carried out in a study of beta chain features in type 1 diabetes. Every bit of the isolated RNA underwent reverse transcription, so sequencing read expressed TCRB transcripts. Repertoires were generated with immunoSEQ multiplex PCR, while TCRdb's copy carries only in-frame clones and drops some. The sample has fewer than 500,000 clones; approximately 14% are singletons. Study-wide results and caveats: Insertion counts at VDJ junctions were lower in type 1 diabetes patients, who also showed more deletions there. Equally in patients and controls, PCR might preferentially amplify shorter templates. The study found that naive, central memory and Treg TCRB repertoires appeared more similar in patients than in healthy donors.

Naive, central memory, regulatory and stem cell-like memory cells within the CD4+ compartment were sorted using CD45RO/CCR7/CD25/CD127/CD95/CD27. Germline CDR1 SQVTM, CDR2 ANQGSEA. V lost 4 bases to trimming and J lost 7 bases, with 7 bases between them. There are 11 residues in the CDR3. This clone has ten or more counts. Its specificity is not known. The chain links TRBV29-1 to TRBJ2-2, with D unclear. The material sequenced was naive CD4+ T cells from blood. This receptor was obtained from a man aged 25 to 40 in good health. The CDR3 loop is CSVANGGELFF. The CDR3 nucleotides read TGCAGCGTTGCAAACGGCGGGGAGCTGTTTTTT.